These T cell receptor beta chains were read from a single sample in a study of blood T cells in healthy people across ages. TCRdb recomputed calls from the 5' RACE reads with MiXCR, one row per CDR3 protein. The data show roughly 700,000 distinct CDR3 sequences, about 52% seen once. Sequencing was done on a sample of blood. The receptor source for this set is a woman aged 60-75 years in good health. The CDR3 runs from the conserved cysteine through the conserved F or W. D genes are given only for firm matches. Rows may omit the clone size; those that give it use once, few, many or a size class.

V gene	clone size	J gene	D gene	CDR3 protein	CDR3 DNA
TRBV5-1	-	TRBJ2-5	TRBD2	CASSLDPAGRNDNEQYF	TGCGCCAGCAGCTTGGACCCAGCGGGGAGGAATGACAATGAGCAGTACTTC
TRBV29-1	few	TRBJ2-7	-	CSVGTDLYEQYF	TGCAGCGTTGGTACGGACCTCTACGAGCAGTACTTC
TRBV28	many	TRBJ2-7	-	CASSFGFSSYEQYF	TGTGCCAGCAGTTTCGGATTTAGCTCCTACGAGCAGTACTTC
TRBV9	-	TRBJ2-6	-	CASMPGGFSLPTTGANVLTF	TGTGCCAGCATGCCCGGGGGCTTCTCGCTCCCTACAACTGGGGCCAACGTCCTGACTTTC
TRBV6-2/TRBV6-3	-	TRBJ1-4	TRBD1	CASQGGLGEKLFF	TGTGCCAGCCAAGGGGGCTTAGGAGAAAAACTGTTTTTT
TRBV24-1	-	TRBJ2-7	-	CATSVGNEQYF	TGTGCCACCAGTGTTGGGAACGAGCAGTACTTC
TRBV7-2	-	TRBJ2-1	-	CASSFATFDEQFF	TGTGCCAGCAGCTTTGCTACCTTCGATGAGCAGTTCTTC
TRBV4-3	few	TRBJ2-5	-	CASSQVERETQYF	TGCGCCAGCAGCCAAGTAGAACGGGAGACCCAGTACTTC
TRBV7-3	-	TRBJ2-5	TRBD2	CASSLFGLAEYNEQYF	TGTGCCAGCAGCTTATTTGGACTAGCGGAATACAATGAGCAGTACTTC
TRBV6-1	-	TRBJ1-5	-	CASSEAPGRISQPQHF	TGTGCCAGCAGTGAAGCGCCGGGACGGATTAGTCAGCCCCAGCATTTT